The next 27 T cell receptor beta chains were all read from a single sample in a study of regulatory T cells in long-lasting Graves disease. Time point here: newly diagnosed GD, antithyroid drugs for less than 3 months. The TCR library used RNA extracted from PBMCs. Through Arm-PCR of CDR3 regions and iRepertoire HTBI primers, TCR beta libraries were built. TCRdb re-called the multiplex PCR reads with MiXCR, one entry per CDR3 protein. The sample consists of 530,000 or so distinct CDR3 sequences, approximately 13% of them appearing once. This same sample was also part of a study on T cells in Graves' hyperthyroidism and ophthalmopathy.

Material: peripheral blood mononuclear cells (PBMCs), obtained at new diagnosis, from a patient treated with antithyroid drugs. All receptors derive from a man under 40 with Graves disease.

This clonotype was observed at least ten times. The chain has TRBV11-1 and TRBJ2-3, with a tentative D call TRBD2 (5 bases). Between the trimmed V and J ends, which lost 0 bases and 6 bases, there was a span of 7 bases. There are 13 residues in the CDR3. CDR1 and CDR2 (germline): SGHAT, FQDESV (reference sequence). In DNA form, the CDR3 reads TGTGCCAGCAGCTTAGCGCCGGGGGATACGCAGTATTTT. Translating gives CASSLAPGDTQYF.

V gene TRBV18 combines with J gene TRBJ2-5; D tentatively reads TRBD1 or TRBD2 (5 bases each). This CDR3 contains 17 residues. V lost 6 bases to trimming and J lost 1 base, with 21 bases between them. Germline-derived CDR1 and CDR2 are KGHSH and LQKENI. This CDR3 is CASSKGALAKSQETQYF. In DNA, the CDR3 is TGTGCCAGCTCGAAAGGGGCTTTAGCGAAGAGCCAAGAGACCCAGTACTTC.

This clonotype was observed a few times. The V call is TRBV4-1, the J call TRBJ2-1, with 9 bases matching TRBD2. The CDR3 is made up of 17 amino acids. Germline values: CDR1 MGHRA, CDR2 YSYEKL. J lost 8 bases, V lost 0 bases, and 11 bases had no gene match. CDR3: CASSQEPSGTLLDEQFF. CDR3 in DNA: TGCGCCAGCAGCCAAGAACCTAGCGGGACCCTTCTAGATGAGCAGTTCTTC.

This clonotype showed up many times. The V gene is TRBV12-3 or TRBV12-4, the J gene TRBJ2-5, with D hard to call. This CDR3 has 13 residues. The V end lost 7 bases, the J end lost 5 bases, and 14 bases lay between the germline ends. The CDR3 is CASKVPRSETQYF. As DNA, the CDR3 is TGTGCCAGCAAGGTGCCGCGGTCGGAGACCCAGTACTTC.

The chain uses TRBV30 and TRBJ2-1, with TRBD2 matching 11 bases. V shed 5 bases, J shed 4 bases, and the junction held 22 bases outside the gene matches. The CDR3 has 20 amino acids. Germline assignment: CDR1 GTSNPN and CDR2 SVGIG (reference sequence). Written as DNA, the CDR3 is TGTGCCTGGGTCCGGCGTAGGGGGACTCAAGCTAGCGGGAGGTACAATGAGCAGTTCTTC. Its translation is CAWVRRRGTQASGRYNEQFF.

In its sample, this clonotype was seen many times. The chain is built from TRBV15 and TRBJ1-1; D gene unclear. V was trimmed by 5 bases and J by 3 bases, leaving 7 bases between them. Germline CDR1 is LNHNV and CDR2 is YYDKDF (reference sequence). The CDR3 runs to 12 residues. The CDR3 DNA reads TGTGCCACCAGCTCCCACTACACTGAAGCTTTCTTT. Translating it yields CATSSHYTEAFF.

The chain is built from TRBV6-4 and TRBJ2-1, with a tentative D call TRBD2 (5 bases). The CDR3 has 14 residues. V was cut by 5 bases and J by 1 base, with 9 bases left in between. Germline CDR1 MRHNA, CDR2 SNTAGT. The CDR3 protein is CASSKDSSYNEQFF. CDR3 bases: TGTGCCAGCAGTAAGGACTCATCCTACAATGAGCAGTTCTTC.

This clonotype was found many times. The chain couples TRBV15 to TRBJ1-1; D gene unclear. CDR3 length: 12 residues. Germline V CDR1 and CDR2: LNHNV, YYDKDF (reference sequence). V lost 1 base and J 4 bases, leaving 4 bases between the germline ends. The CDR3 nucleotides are TGTGCCACCAGCAGAGTAGGCACTGAAGCTTTCTTT. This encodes CATSRVGTEAFF.

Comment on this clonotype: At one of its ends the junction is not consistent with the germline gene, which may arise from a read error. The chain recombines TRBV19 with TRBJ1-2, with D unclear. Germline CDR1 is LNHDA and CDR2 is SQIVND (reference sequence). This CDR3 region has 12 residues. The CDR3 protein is CASSIGPAGYTF. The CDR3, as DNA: TGTGCCAGTAGCATAGGACCGGCCGGCTACACCTTC.

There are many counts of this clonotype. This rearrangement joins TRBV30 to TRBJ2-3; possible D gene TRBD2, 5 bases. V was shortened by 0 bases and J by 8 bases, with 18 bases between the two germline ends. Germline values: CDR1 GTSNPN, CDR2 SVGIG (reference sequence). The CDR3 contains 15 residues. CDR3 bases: TGTGCCTGGAGTGTAACCTTCGGGGTTCTAGGTACGCAGTATTTT. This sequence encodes CAWSVTFGVLGTQYF. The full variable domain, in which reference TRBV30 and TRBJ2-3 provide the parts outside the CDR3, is SQTIHQWPATLVQPVGSPLSLECTVEGTSNPNLYWYRQAAGRGLQLLFYSVGIGQISSEVPQNLSASRPQDRQFILSSKKLLLSDSGFYLCAWSVTFGVLGTQYFGPGTRLTVL.

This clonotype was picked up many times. CDR3 sequence: CASSNLLGGRARETQYF. CDR3 DNA sequence: TGTGCCAGCAGTAACTTACTAGGCGGGAGGGCCAGAGAGACCCAGTACTTC. The chain is built from TRBV27 and TRBJ2-5, with 9 bases lining up with TRBD2. The length of the CDR3 is 17 residues. With 5 bases clipped from V and 4 bases from J, the junction kept 14 bases outside the gene matches. Germline values: CDR1 MNHEY, CDR2 SMNVEV (reference sequence).

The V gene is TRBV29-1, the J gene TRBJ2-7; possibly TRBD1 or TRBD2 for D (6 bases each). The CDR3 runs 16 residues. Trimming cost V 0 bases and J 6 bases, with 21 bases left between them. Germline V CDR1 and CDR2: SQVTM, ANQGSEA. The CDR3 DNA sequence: TGCAGCGTTGAAGAATTGATAGGGGGGATCCCCGGCGAGCAGTACTTC. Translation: CSVEELIGGIPGEQYF.

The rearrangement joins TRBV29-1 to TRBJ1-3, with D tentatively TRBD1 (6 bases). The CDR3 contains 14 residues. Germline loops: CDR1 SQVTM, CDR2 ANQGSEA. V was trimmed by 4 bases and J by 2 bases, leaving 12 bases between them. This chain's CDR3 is CSVGARGPGNTIYF. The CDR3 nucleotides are TGCAGCGTTGGGGCCAGGGGTCCTGGAAACACCATATATTTT.

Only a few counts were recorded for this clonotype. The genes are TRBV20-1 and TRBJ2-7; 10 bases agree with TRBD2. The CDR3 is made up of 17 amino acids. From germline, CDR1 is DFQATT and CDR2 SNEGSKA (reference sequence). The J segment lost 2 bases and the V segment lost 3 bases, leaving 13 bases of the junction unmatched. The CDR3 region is CSARAGGSGRSTYEQYF. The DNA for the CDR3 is TGCAGTGCTAGGGCCGGGGGTAGCGGGAGGTCTACCTACGAGCAGTACTTC.

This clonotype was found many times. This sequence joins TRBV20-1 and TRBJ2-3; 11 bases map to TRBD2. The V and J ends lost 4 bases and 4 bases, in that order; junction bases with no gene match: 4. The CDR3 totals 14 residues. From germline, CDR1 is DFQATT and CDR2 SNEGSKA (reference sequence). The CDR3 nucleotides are TGCAGTGCTATTAGCGGGAGGGTGGCAGATACGCAGTATTTT. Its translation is CSAISGRVADTQYF.

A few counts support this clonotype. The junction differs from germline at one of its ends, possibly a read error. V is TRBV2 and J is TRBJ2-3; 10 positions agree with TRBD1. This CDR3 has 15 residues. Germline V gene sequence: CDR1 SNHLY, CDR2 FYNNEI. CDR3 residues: CASSQTGGFTDTQYF. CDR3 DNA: TGCGCCAGCAGCCAGACAGGGGGCTTCACAGATACGCAGTATTTT.

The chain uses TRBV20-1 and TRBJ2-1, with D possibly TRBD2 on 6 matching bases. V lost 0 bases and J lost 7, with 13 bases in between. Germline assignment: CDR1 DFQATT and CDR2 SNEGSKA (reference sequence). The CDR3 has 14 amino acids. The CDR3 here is CSARDSGVVNEQFF. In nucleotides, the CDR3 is TGCAGTGCTAGAGATTCGGGGGTAGTAAATGAGCAGTTCTTC.

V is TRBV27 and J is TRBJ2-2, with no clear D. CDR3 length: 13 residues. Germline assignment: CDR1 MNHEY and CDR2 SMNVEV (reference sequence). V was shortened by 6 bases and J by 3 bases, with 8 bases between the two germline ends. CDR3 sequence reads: CASRTPYTGELFF. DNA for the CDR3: TGTGCCAGCAGGACGCCTTACACCGGGGAGCTGTTTTTT.

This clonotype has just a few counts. CDR3 sequence (DNA): TGTGCCAGCAGCGTCCTACAGGGGAACACTGAAGCTTTCTTT. Its protein product is CASSVLQGNTEAFF. V is TRBV9 and J is TRBJ1-1; maybe TRBD1 (6 bases). The V gene lost 2 bases and the J gene lost 1 base, with 9 bases spanning the gap. The germline V gene encodes CDR1 SGDLS and CDR2 YYNGEE. This CDR3 spans 14 amino acids.

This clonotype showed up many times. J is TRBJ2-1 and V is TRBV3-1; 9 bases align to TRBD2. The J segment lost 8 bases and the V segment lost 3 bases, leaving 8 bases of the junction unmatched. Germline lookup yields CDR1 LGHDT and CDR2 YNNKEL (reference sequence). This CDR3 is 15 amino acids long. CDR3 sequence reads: CASSHEAGGGDEQFF. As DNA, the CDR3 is TGTGCCAGCAGCCATGAAGCGGGAGGTGGCGATGAGCAGTTCTTC.

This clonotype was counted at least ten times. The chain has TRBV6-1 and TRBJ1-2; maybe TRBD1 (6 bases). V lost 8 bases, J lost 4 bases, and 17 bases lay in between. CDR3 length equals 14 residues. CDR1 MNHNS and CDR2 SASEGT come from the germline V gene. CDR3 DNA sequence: TGTGCCAGCTCCGGACAGCTCGCAGCCTATGGCTACACCTTC. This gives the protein CASSGQLAAYGYTF.

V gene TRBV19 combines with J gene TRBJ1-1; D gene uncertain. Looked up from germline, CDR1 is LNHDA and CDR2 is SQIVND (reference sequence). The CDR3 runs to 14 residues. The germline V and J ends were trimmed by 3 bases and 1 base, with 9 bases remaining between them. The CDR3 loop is CASSIGSANTEAFF. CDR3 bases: TGTGCCAGTAGTATTGGTTCGGCGAACACTGAAGCTTTCTTT.

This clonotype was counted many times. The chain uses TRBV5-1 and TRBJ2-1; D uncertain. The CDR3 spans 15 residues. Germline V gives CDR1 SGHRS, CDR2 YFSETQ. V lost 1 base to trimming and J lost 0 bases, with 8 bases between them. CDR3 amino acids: CASSLTATSYNEQFF. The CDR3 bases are TGCGCCAGCAGCTTGACGGCTACCTCCTACAATGAGCAGTTCTTC.

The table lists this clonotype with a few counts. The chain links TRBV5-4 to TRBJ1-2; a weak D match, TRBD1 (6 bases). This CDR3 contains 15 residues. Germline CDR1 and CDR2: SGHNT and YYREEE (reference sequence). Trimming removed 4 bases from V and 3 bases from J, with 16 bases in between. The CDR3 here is CASSLGQYGDYGYTF. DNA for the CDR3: TGTGCCAGCAGCCTTGGACAGTACGGGGACTATGGCTACACCTTC.

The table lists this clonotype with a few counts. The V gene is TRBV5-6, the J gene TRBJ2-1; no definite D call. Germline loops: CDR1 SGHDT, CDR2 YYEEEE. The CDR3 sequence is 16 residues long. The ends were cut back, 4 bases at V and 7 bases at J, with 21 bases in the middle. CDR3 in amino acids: CASSLTLAVVGNEQFF. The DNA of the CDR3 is TGTGCCAGCAGCCTTACCCTCGCCGTAGTGGGGAATGAGCAGTTCTTC.

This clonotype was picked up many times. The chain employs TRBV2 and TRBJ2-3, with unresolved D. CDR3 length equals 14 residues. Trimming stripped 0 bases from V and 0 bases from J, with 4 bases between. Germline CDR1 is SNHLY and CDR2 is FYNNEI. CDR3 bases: TGTGCCAGCAGTGAAGCGAGTAGCACAGATACGCAGTATTTT. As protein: CASSEASSTDTQYF.

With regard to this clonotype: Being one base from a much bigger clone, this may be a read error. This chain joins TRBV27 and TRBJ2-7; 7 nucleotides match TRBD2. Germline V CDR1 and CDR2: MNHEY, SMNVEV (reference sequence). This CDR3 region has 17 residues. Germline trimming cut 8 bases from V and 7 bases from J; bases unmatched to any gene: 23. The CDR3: CASAPGAGPLSYNEQYF. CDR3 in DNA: TGTGCCAGCGCCCCTGGAGCGGGACCCCTTTCCTACAATGAGCAGTACTTC.